This T cell receptor (beta chain) appears in the sequencing data of a study of metastatic and nonmetastatic thyroid tumors. Study context: A comparison of repertoires was made across blood and tumor or nodule tissue from malignant and benign thyroid patients. General study findings and limits: It was reported that TCR beta diversity was significantly higher in malignant thyroid tumors than benign nodules, in blood and tumor.

None of the patients had undergone any treatment ahead of thyroid surgery. Authors' processing steps: Clinicopathological groups differed in CDR3, with these differences serving to build a distant-metastasis classifier for papillary thyroid cancer. Via MiXCR, TCRdb re-called the PCR reads. What appears here as the V and J calls and clone size reflects TCRdb's work, not the paper's. The sample carries around 25,000 clones, 20% to 25% recorded once. Germline V gene lookup returns CDR1 MDHEN and CDR2 SYDVKM. V dropped 6 bases and J dropped 0 bases, with 15 bases sitting between them. The CDR3 has 16 residues. This clone was counted only a few times. The antigen is not known.

The V and J genes are TRBV28 and TRBJ2-1; D ambiguous. This TCR derives from a female donor with papillary thyroid cancer or a benign thyroid nodule (not recorded which). Some clones in this sample may be carry-over from other donors' samples. Sample: adjacent normal tissue. The chain's CDR3 is CASRKKVSSSYNEQFF. CDR3 bases: TGTGCCAGCAGGAAAAAAGTATCGAGCTCCTACAATGAGCAGTTCTTC.